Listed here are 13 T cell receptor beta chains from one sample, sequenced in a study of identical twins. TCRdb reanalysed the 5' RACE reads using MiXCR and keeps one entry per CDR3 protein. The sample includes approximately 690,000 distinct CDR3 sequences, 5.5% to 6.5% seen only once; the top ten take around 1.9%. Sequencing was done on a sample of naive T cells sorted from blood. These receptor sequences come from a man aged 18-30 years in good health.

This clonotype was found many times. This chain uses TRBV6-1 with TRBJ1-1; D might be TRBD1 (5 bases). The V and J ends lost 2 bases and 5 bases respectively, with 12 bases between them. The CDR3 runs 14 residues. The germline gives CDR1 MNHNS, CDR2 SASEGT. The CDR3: CASSERGVKTEAFF. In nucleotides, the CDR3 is TGTGCCAGCAGTGAACGAGGGGTAAAGACTGAAGCTTTCTTT.

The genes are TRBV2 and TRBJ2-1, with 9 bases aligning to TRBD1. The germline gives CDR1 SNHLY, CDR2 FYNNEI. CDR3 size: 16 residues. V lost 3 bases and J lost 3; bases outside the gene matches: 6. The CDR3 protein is CASSDPRQGDYNEQFF. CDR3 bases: TGTGCCAGCAGTGATCCCCGACAGGGGGACTACAATGAGCAGTTCTTC.

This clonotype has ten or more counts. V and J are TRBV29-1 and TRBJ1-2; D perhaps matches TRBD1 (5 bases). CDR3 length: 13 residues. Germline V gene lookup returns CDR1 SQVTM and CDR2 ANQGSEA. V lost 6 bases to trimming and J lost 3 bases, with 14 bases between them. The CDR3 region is CSVPGGWDYGYTF. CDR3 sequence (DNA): TGCAGCGTGCCCGGGGGGTGGGACTATGGCTACACCTTC.

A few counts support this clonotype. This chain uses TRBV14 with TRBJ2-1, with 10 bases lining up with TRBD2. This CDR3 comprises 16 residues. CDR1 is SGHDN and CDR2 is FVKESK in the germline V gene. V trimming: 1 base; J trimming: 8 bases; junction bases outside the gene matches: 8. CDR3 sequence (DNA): TGTGCCAGCAGCCAAGGTGTCTCTAGCGGGAGCTATGAGCAGTTCTTC. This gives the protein CASSQGVSSGSYEQFF.

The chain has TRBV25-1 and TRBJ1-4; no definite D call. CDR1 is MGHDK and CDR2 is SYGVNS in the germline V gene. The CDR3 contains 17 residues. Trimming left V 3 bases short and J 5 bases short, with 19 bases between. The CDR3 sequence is CASSDPSAGEWNEKLFF. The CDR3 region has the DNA TGTGCCAGCAGTGACCCCTCCGCCGGCGAATGGAATGAAAAACTGTTTTTT.

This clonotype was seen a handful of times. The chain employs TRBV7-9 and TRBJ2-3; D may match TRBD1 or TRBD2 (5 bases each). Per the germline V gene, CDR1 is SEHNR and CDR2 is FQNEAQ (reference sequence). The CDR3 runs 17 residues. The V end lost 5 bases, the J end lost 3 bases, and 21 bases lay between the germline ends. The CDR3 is CASSVLRWGEGTDTQYF. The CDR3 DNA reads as TGTGCCAGCAGCGTCCTCCGCTGGGGCGAGGGAACAGATACGCAGTATTTT. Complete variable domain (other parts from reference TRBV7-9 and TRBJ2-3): DTGVSQNPRHKITKRGQNVTFRCDPISEHNRLYWYRQTLGQGPEFLTYFQNEAQLEKSRLLSDRFSAERPKGSFSTLEIQRTEQGDSAMYLCASSVLRWGEGTDTQYFGPGTRLTVL.

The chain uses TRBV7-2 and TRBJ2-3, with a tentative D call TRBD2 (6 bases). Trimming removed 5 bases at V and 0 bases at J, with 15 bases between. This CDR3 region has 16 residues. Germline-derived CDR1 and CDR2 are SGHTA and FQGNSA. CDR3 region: CASSPRRATSTDTQYF. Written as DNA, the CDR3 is TGTGCCAGCAGCCCGCGGAGGGCGACTAGCACAGATACGCAGTATTTT.

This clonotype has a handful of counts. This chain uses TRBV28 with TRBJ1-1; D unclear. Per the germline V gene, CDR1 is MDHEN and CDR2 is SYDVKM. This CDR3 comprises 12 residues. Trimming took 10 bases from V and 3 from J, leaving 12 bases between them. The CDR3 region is CAMQRRDTEAFF. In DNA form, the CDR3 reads TGTGCCATGCAGCGGCGGGACACTGAAGCTTTCTTT.

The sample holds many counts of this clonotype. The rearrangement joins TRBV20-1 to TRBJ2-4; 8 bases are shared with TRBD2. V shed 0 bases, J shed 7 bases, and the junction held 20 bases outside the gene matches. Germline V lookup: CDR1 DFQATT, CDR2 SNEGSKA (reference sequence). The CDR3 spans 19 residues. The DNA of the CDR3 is TGCAGTGCTAGAGATAGCGGGCTAGCGGGCTTCCCCCGGGGGAACATTCAGTACTTC. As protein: CSARDSGLAGFPRGNIQYF.

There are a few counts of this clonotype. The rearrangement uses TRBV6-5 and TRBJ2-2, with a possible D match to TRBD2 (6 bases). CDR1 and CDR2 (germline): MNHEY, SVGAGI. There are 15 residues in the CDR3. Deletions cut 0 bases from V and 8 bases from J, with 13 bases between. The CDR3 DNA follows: TGTGCCAGCAGTTACTCGTCCTCGGGAGCTGGGGAGCTGTTTTTT. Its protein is CASSYSSSGAGELFF.

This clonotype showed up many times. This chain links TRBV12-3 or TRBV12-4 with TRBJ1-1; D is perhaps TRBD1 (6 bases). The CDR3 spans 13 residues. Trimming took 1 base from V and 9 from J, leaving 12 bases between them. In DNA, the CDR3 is TGTGCCAGCAGTTTAGACAGGGTCGGTCAAGCTTTCTTT. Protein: CASSLDRVGQAFF.

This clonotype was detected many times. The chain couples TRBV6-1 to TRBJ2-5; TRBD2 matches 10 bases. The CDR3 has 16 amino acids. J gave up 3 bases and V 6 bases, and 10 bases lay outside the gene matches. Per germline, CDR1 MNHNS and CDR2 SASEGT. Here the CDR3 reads CASSRISGRTEETQYF. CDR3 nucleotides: TGTGCCAGCAGCCGGATTAGCGGGAGGACTGAAGAGACCCAGTACTTC.

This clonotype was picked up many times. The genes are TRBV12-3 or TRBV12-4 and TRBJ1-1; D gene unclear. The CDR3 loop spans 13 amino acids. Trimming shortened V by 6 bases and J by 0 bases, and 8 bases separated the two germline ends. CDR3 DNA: TGTGCCAGCAGGAGGACGGTGAACACTGAAGCTTTCTTT. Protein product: CASRRTVNTEAFF.